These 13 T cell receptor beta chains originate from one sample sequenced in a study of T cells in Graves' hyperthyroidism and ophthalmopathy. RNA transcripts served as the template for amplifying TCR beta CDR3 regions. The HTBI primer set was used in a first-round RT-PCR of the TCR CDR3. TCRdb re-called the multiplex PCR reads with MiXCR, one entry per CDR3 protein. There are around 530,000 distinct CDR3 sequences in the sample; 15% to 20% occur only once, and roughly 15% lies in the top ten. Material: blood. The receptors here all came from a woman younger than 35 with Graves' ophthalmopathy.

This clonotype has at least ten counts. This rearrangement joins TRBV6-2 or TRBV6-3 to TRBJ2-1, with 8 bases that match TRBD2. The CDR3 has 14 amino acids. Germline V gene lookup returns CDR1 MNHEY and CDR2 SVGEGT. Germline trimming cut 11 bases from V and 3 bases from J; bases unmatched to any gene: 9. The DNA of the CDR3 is TGTGCCGCATCGGTCACTAGCGGCTACAATGAGCAGTTCTTC. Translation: CAASVTSGYNEQFF.

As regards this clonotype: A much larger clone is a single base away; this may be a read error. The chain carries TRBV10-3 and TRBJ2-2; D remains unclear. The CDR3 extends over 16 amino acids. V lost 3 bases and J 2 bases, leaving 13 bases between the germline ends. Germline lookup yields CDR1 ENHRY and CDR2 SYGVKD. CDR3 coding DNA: TGTGCCATCAGTGATTCCCCCCCGGGCAACACCGGGGAGCTGTTTTTT. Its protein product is CAISDSPPGNTGELFF.

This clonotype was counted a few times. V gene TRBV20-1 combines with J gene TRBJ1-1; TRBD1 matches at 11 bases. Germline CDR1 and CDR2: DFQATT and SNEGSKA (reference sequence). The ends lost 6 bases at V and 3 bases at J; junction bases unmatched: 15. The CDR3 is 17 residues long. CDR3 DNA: TGCAGTGCGAATTATGGACAGGGGGCGCGGAGATACACTGAAGCTTTCTTT. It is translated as CSANYGQGARRYTEAFF.

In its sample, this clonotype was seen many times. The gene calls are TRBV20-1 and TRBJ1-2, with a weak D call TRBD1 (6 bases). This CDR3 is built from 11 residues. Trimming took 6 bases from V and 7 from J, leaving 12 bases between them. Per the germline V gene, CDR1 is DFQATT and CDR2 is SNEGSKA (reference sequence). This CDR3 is CSARGRAGYTF. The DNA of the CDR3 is TGCAGTGCCAGGGGAAGGGCTGGCTACACCTTC.

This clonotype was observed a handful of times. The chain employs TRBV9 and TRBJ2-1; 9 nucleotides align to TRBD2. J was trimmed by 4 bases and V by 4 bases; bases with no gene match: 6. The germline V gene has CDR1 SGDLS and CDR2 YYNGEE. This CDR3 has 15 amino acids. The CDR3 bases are TGTGCCAGCAGCCCGTATAGCGGGGGATACAATGAGCAGTTCTTC. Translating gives CASSPYSGGYNEQFF.

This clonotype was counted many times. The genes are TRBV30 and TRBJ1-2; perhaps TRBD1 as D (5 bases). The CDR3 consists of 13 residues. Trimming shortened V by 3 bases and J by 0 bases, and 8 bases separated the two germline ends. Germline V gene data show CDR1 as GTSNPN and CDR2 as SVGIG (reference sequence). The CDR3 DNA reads TGTGCCTGGAGCCAGGGAGCTAACTATGGCTACACCTTC. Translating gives CAWSQGANYGYTF.

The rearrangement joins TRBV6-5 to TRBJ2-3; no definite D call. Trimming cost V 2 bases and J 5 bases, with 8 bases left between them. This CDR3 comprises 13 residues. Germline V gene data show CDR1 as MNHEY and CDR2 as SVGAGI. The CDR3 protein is CASSYGLGDTQYF. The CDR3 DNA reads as TGTGCCAGCAGTTACGGTCTAGGAGATACGCAGTATTTT.

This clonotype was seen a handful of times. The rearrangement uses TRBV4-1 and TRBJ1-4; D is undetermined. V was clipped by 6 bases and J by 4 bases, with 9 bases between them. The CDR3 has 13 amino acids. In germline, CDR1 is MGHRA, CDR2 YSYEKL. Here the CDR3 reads CASRRSFNEKLFF. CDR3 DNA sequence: TGCGCCAGCAGAAGGAGCTTTAATGAAAAACTGTTTTTT.

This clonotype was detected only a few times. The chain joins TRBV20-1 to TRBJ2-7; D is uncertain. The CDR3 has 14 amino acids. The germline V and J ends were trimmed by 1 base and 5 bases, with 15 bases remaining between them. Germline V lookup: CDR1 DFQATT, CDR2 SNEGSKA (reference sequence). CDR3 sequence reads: CSARAETTVNEQYF. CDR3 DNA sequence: TGCAGTGCTAGAGCGGAAACCACGGTCAACGAGCAGTACTTC.

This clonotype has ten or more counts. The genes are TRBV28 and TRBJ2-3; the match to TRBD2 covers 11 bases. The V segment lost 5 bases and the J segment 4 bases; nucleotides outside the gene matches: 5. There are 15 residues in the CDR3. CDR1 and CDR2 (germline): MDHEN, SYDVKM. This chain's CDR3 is CASSILAGGPDTQYF. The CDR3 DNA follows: TGTGCCAGCAGTATTCTAGCGGGAGGTCCAGATACGCAGTATTTT.

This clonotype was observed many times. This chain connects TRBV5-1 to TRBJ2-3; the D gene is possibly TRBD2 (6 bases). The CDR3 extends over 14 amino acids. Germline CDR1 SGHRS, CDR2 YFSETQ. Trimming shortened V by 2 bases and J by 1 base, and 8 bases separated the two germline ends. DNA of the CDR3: TGCGCCAGCAGCTTTTCTAGCGGCACAGATACGCAGTATTTT. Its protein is CASSFSSGTDTQYF. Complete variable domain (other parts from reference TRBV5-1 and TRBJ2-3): KAGVTQTPRYLIKTRGQQVTLSCSPISGHRSVSWYQQTPGQGLQFLFEYFSETQRNKGNFPGRFSGRQFSNSRSEMNVSTLELGDSALYLCASSFSSGTDTQYFGPGTRLTVL.

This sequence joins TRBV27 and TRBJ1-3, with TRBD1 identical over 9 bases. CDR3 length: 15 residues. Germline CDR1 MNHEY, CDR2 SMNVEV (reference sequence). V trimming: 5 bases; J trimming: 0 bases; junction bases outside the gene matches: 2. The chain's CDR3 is CASSPQGASGNTIYF. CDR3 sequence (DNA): TGTGCCAGCAGTCCACAGGGGGCCTCTGGAAACACCATATATTTT.

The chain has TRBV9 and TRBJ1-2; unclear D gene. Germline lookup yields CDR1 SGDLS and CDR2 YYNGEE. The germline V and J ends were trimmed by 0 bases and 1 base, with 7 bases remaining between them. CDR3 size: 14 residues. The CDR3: CASSVAPDNYGYTF. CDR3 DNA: TGTGCCAGCAGCGTAGCACCGGATAACTATGGCTACACCTTC.